The clone carrying this T cell receptor beta chain was seen only a few times. Its antigen is unknown. The data were taken from a study of blood T cells in healthy people across ages. Study-level results: Across the age range, TCR beta diversity per million T cells fell in a roughly linear way.

Germline V lookup: CDR1 SQVTM, CDR2 ANQGSEA. The CDR3 runs 15 residues. V lost 5 bases, J lost 0 bases, and 13 bases lay in between. Combining a sample-barcoded 5' primer with a J-beta primer mix, a second PCR ran for about 6 to 11 cycles. The authors tagged each cDNA molecule using a template-switch adaptor with 12 random nucleotides. TCRdb analysed the 5' RACE reads with MiXCR anew, one entry per CDR3 protein. The data hold 1.5 million to 2 million distinct CDR3 sequences, with roughly 30% observed a single time. The V and J genes are TRBV29-1 and TRBJ2-2; D is undetermined. The sequence came from a woman between 25 and 40 years old in good health. The source material was blood. The CDR3 DNA sequence: TGCAGCGTTCACCCACCGGGCTCGAACACCGGGGAGCTGTTTTTT. Protein: CSVHPPGSNTGELFF.